Shown below are 25 T cell receptor beta chains from a single sample sequenced in a study of blood T cell repertoires in COVID-19. Sequenced by immunoSEQ multiplex PCR; TCRdb stores in-frame clones only, minus some. In the table there are just under 350,000 clones, about 90% of which are singletons. The specimen sequenced was peripheral blood. The receptors derive from a woman aged 45-60 years with COVID-19, enrolled during active disease.

The chain recombines TRBV19 with TRBJ2-7, with D perhaps TRBD1 (5 bases). This CDR3 has 15 residues. CDR1 is LNHDA and CDR2 is SQIVND in the germline V gene (reference sequence). Trimming stripped 3 bases from V and 5 bases from J, with 17 bases between. CDR3 sequence: CASSMYRQGRDEQYF. CDR3 nucleotide sequence: TGTGCCAGTAGTATGTATAGGCAGGGTCGCGACGAGCAGTACTTC.

The chain links TRBV4-3 to TRBJ2-5; 12 bases are shared with TRBD2. The CDR3 totals 18 residues. J lost 5 bases, V lost 0 bases, and 10 bases had no gene match. Germline V CDR1 and CDR2: LGHNA, YSLEER. CDR3 residues: CASSQDRASGRVGETQYF. The CDR3, as DNA: TGCGCCAGCAGCCAAGATCGGGCTAGCGGGAGGGTTGGGGAGACCCAGTACTTC.

The chain combines TRBV5-4 with TRBJ2-2, with 12 bases that match TRBD2. V dropped 2 bases and J dropped 5; count of bases not matched to a gene: 1. Looked up from germline, CDR1 is SGHNT and CDR2 is YYREEE (reference sequence). CDR3 length equals 15 residues. The CDR3 sequence: CASSFLAGGTGELFF. Here the CDR3 DNA reads TGTGCCAGCAGCTTTCTAGCGGGAGGGACCGGGGAGCTGTTTTTT.

J is TRBJ2-7 and V is TRBV10-2, with D tentatively TRBD2 (5 bases). V lost 5 bases and J 0 bases, leaving 14 bases between the germline ends. This CDR3 contains 15 residues. Germline CDR1 WSHSY, CDR2 SAAADI. The CDR3 reads CASSYKWEISYEQYF. CDR3 DNA: TGCGCCAGCAGTTACAAATGGGAGATCTCCTACGAGCAGTACTTC.

This sequence joins TRBV25-1 and TRBJ2-2; 12 bases fit TRBD2. CDR3 length: 17 residues. V was clipped by 3 bases and J by 5 bases; unmatched bases: 7. Germline V gives CDR1 MGHDK, CDR2 SYGVNS. The CDR3 nucleotides are TGTGCCAGCAGTGACTCCGGACTAGCGGGAATGACCGGGGAGCTGTTTTTT. Translation gives CASSDSGLAGMTGELFF.

The chain couples TRBV19 to TRBJ2-3, with D maybe TRBD2 (5 bases). Trimming took off 3 bases at V and 0 bases at J, with 10 bases between the two ends. This CDR3 is built from 15 residues. Germline assignment: CDR1 LNHDA and CDR2 SQIVND (reference sequence). CDR3: CASSMETTSTDTQYF. In nucleotides, the CDR3 is TGTGCCAGTAGTATGGAGACTACAAGCACAGATACGCAGTATTTT.

V is TRBV19 and J is TRBJ2-7, with TRBD2 matching 7 bases. With V trimmed by 9 bases and J by 5 bases, 10 bases remained unmatched. This CDR3 has 13 residues. The germline V gene encodes CDR1 LNHDA and CDR2 SQIVND (reference sequence). The CDR3 DNA reads TGTGCCAGCTATTCCGGGACTACGCACGAGCAGTACTTC. Encoded protein: CASYSGTTHEQYF.

The chain employs TRBV30 and TRBJ2-2; 7 bases map to TRBD2. Germline V gene data show CDR1 as GTSNPN and CDR2 as SVGIG (reference sequence). CDR3 length: 13 amino acids. After removal of 3 bases from V and 6 bases from J, the junction contained 4 bases not matched to a gene. The CDR3: CAWRRGGSGELFF. CDR3 coding DNA: TGTGCCTGGAGGCGCGGGGGTTCCGGGGAGCTGTTTTTT.

V is TRBV4-3 and J is TRBJ2-2; TRBD1 aligns across 10 bases. V gave up 4 bases and J gave up 4 bases; unmatched junction bases: 6. The CDR3 runs 16 residues. From germline, CDR1 is LGHNA and CDR2 YSLEER. The CDR3 nucleotides read TGCGCCAGCAGCCCGACAGGGGGCTCAGTCACCGGGGAGCTGTTTTTT. Amino acid sequence: CASSPTGGSVTGELFF.

The V gene is TRBV20-1, the J gene TRBJ2-7; tentative D call: TRBD1 (6 bases). The V gene's germline CDR1 is DFQATT and CDR2 SNEGSKA (reference sequence). This CDR3 has 11 residues. V dropped 4 bases and J dropped 5 bases, with 9 bases sitting between them. The CDR3: CSAKDRNEQYF. CDR3 DNA sequence: TGCAGTGCTAAAGACAGGAACGAGCAGTACTTC.

The chain combines TRBV7-9 with TRBJ1-1, with 9 nucleotides matching TRBD1. With 1 base clipped from V and 6 bases from J, the junction kept 0 bases outside the gene matches. The V gene's germline CDR1 is SEHNR and CDR2 FQNEAQ (reference sequence). CDR3 length equals 13 residues. CDR3 sequence (DNA): TGTGCCAGCAGCTTAGGACAGGGGGCTGAAGCTTTCTTT. The encoded protein is CASSLGQGAEAFF.

This clone came up once. The chain joins TRBV11-2 to TRBJ1-1; 8 nucleotides align to TRBD1. Germline lookup yields CDR1 SGHAT and CDR2 FQNNGV. The CDR3 has 17 amino acids. V lost 5 bases, J lost 1 base, and 12 bases stayed unmatched. The CDR3 is CASSGGLGQAANTEAFF. The CDR3 DNA sequence: TGTGCCAGCAGCGGGGGATTGGGACAGGCAGCGAACACTGAAGCTTTCTTT.

This chain connects TRBV6-5 to TRBJ1-2, with D possibly TRBD1 on 5 matching bases. This CDR3 contains 16 residues. Trimming removed 2 bases from V and 6 bases from J, with 19 bases in between. CDR1 MNHEY and CDR2 SVGAGI come from the germline V gene. DNA for the CDR3: TGTGCCAGCAGTTACCTCTTAGCGGGGGGGTCGGATGGCTACACCTTC. Its protein is CASSYLLAGGSDGYTF.

The chain carries TRBV30 and TRBJ2-7, with D tentatively TRBD2 (6 bases). CDR1 is GTSNPN, CDR2 SVGIG, per germline (reference sequence). The CDR3 has 13 residues. The V gene lost 0 bases and the J gene lost 3 bases, with 9 bases spanning the gap. In nucleotides, the CDR3 is TGTGCCTGGAGTGTACTGGGGGGCTACGAGCAGTACTTC. Translated, it gives CAWSVLGGYEQYF.

The chain has TRBV3-1 (or the pseudogene TRBV3-2) and TRBJ2-3; TRBD2 matches 8 bases. The ends lost 2 bases at V and 3 bases at J; junction bases unmatched: 7. The CDR3 contains 16 residues. Germline assignment: CDR1 LGHDT and CDR2 YNNKEL (reference sequence). The CDR3 region has the DNA TGTGCCAGCAGCCAACGGGGGGGACCTAGGACAGATACGCAGTATTTT. It translates to CASSQRGGPRTDTQYF.

The chain recombines TRBV18 with TRBJ2-6; 8 bases match TRBD1. CDR1 and CDR2 from the germline V gene are KGHSH and LQKENI. The CDR3 extends over 17 amino acids. V gave up 3 bases and J gave up 1 base; unmatched junction bases: 5. The CDR3 bases are TGTGCCAGCTCACCCACAGGGGGTTATTCTGGGGCCAACGTCCTGACTTTC. Its protein is CASSPTGGYSGANVLTF.

The V gene is TRBV3-1 (or the pseudogene TRBV3-2), the J gene TRBJ2-1; 12 nucleotides align to TRBD2. From germline, CDR1 is LGHDT and CDR2 YNNKEL (reference sequence). This CDR3 contains 15 residues. Trimming cost V 4 bases and J 7 bases; bases outside gene matches: 5. The CDR3 DNA sequence: TGTGCCAGCAGCCGAAGTCTAGCGGGGGGGAATGAGCAGTTCTTC. It encodes CASSRSLAGGNEQFF.

This clone was recorded a few times. The rearrangement joins TRBV19 to TRBJ1-1; tentatively, D is TRBD1 (5 bases). Deletions cut 7 bases from V and 10 bases from J, with 19 bases between. CDR1 is LNHDA, CDR2 SQIVND, per germline (reference sequence). The CDR3 runs 13 residues. The CDR3: CASMDNAPARAFF. The CDR3 nucleotides read TGTGCCAGTATGGACAATGCTCCCGCTCGAGCTTTCTTT.

This clone was seen only once. The gene calls are TRBV5-4 and TRBJ2-2, with D perhaps matching TRBD1 (7 bases). The CDR3 contains 17 residues. V lost 0 bases and J lost 0, with 12 bases in between. In germline, CDR1 is SGHNT, CDR2 YYREEE (reference sequence). CDR3 nucleotide sequence: TGTGCCAGCAGCTTGGATCCCAGGGGGGCGAACACCGGGGAGCTGTTTTTT. Translated: CASSLDPRGANTGELFF.

The chain links TRBV7-3 to TRBJ1-1; D uncertain. CDR3 length: 13 residues. Trimming removed 5 bases from V and 1 base from J, with 8 bases in between. Germline-derived CDR1 and CDR2 are SGHTA and FQGTGA. This CDR3 reads CASSPGRNTEAFF. In DNA form, the CDR3 reads TGTGCCAGCAGCCCGGGGAGGAACACTGAAGCTTTCTTT.

The V call is TRBV12-3 or TRBV12-4, the J call TRBJ1-1; perhaps TRBD1 as D (5 bases). V dropped 6 bases and J dropped 8 bases, with 10 bases sitting between them. This CDR3 spans 11 amino acids. CDR3 DNA: TGTGCCAGCAGCGCAGGGTTGGAAGCTTTCTTT. Its protein is CASSAGLEAFF.

CDR3 amino acids: CASSEGQSRRPQHF. DNA of the CDR3: TGTGCCAGCAGTGAAGGACAGTCTAGAAGGCCCCAGCATTTT. The chain uses TRBV2 and TRBJ1-5, with D perhaps TRBD1 (5 bases). V dropped 1 base and J dropped 9 bases, with 13 bases sitting between them. CDR1 and CDR2 from the germline V gene are SNHLY and FYNNEI. The CDR3 loop spans 14 amino acids.

J is TRBJ1-2 and V is TRBV7-3, with D hard to call. Germline V gene lookup returns CDR1 SGHTA and CDR2 FQGTGA. This CDR3 has 16 residues. The V end was cut by 0 bases, the J end by 4 bases, with 15 bases between. CDR3 nucleotides: TGTGCCAGCAGCTTAACGGGCAGTCCCACGCCCTATGGCTACACCTTC. Translation: CASSLTGSPTPYGYTF. Variable domain in full (rest from reference TRBV7-3 and TRBJ1-2): GAGVSQTPSNKVTEKGKYVELRCDPISGHTALYWYRQSLGQGPEFLIYFQGTGAADDSGLPNDRFFAVRPEGSVSTLKIQRTERGDSAVYLCASSLTGSPTPYGYTFGSGTRLTVV.

On this clone: The same CDR3 can be traced to other DNA sequences in this sample. This chain connects TRBV5-1 to TRBJ2-7, with D unclear. The CDR3 is made up of 11 amino acids. CDR1 is SGHRS, CDR2 YFSETQ, per germline. The V and J ends lost 4 bases and 2 bases respectively, with 4 bases between them. The CDR3 loop reads CASSRAYEQYF. CDR3 nucleotide sequence: TGCGCCAGCAGCCGCGCCTACGAGCAGTACTTC.

This chain connects TRBV30 to TRBJ2-5, with D unclear. Germline V gene sequence: CDR1 GTSNPN, CDR2 SVGIG (reference sequence). The CDR3 contains 13 residues. The V and J ends lost 0 bases and 1 base respectively, with 6 bases between them. Written as DNA, the CDR3 is TGTGCCTGGAGTGTAACTTTCCAAGAGACCCAGTACTTC. Its translation is CAWSVTFQETQYF.